Listed below are T cell receptor beta chains from one sample, sequenced in a study of T cell responses to AZD1222 COVID-19 vaccine. Clones were read by immunoSEQ multiplex PCR, and TCRdb kept only the in-frame ones, dropping some. The sample contains roughly 180,000 clones, 92% of which appear only once. The sequences come from peripheral blood, collected 28 days after the second AZD1222 dose. The receptor source for this set is an adult who received the AZD1222 COVID-19 vaccine. CDR3s include the opening cysteine and the closing phenylalanine or tryptophan. The order of the fields is V gene, CDR3 protein.

V gene: TRBV5-6
CDR3 protein: CASSINTEAFF

V gene: TRBV27
CDR3 protein: CASRLSIENYGYTF

V gene: TRBV27
CDR3 protein: CASSPRPGTGSWQYF

V gene: TRBV28
CDR3 protein: CASTASGRTGELFF

V gene: TRBV19
CDR3 protein: CASSIGSFPYGYTF

V gene: TRBV7-9
CDR3 protein: CASSSPTVIQPQHF

V gene: TRBV7-2
CDR3 protein: CASSLWASSTDTQYF

V gene: TRBV15
CDR3 protein: CATSREGTAGNTIYF

V gene: TRBV5-1
CDR3 protein: CASSSLLGRSYNEQFF

V gene: TRBV4-1
CDR3 protein: CASSQDLGGVNGYTF

V gene: TRBV9
CDR3 protein: CASSVGTSPLFF

V gene: TRBV6-2/TRBV6-3
CDR3 protein: CASSHGGFSGNTIYF

V gene: TRBV4-2
CDR3 protein: CASSQEAGAAYNEQFF